The 10 T cell receptor beta chains listed next were all sequenced from one sample in a study of regulatory and conventional T cells in RAG deficiency. Sequenced by immunoSEQ multiplex PCR; TCRdb stores in-frame clones only, minus some. The table includes roughly 28,000 clones, about 95% detected once. The sorted conventional CD4+ T cells were CD25-low and CD127-high, with genomic DNA sequenced. This sample also appeared in a second study, on regulatory T cells. That source adds: Primers: 52 TRBV forward and 13 TRBJ reverse.

The sequencing sample was made of CD25- CD4+ T cells sorted from blood. These receptors originate from a human donor in good health.

The genes are TRBV10-2 and TRBJ2-6; 7 bases are a match to TRBD2. The CDR3 runs 17 residues. Trimming cost V 5 bases and J 4 bases; bases outside gene matches: 11. The germline gives CDR1 WSHSY, CDR2 SAAADI. The CDR3 DNA is TGCGCCAGCAGTCTTGTACTCGGGGGGACCGGGGCCAACGTCCTGACTTTC. It specifies CASSLVLGGTGANVLTF.

This chain uses TRBV7-9 with TRBJ2-5; 7 bases are shared with TRBD1. J gave up 5 bases and V 4 bases, and 7 bases lay outside the gene matches. The CDR3 totals 14 residues. CDR1 SEHNR and CDR2 FQNEAQ come from the germline V gene (reference sequence). This CDR3 reads CASSSRQGLETQYF. The CDR3 region has the DNA TGTGCCAGCAGCTCCCGACAGGGCCTGGAGACCCAGTACTTC.

The chain employs TRBV7-3 and TRBJ1-2; possible D gene TRBD1, 6 bases. In germline, CDR1 is SGHTA, CDR2 FQGTGA. The CDR3 is made up of 15 amino acids. Trimming left V 1 base short and J 3 bases short, with 12 bases between. CDR3 coding DNA: TGTGCCAGCAGCTTAAACGGGGGGGGCCACTATGGCTACACCTTC. Its protein is CASSLNGGGHYGYTF.

The CDR3 DNA reads as TGCGCCAGCAGCGGCCCGACAGGGGGAGGGGAGACCCAGTACTTC. This encodes CASSGPTGGGETQYF. This sequence joins TRBV5-1 and TRBJ2-5; 9 nucleotides line up with TRBD1. Looked up from germline, CDR1 is SGHRS and CDR2 is YFSETQ. With 4 bases clipped from V and 5 bases from J, the junction kept 9 bases outside the gene matches. This CDR3 is 15 amino acids long.

The V gene is TRBV7-3, the J gene TRBJ2-7; D call uncertain. Trimming removed 3 bases from V and 1 base from J, with 7 bases in between. The CDR3 is made up of 13 amino acids. Germline CDR1 and CDR2: SGHTA and FQGTGA. CDR3 protein: CASSFSSSYEQYF. For the CDR3, the DNA is TGTGCCAGCAGCTTTTCTAGTTCCTACGAGCAGTACTTC.

The gene calls are TRBV29-1 and TRBJ2-3; possibly TRBD1 for D (5 bases). In germline, CDR1 is SQVTM, CDR2 ANQGSEA. This CDR3 has 13 residues. V gave up 5 bases and J gave up 3 bases, with 12 bases separating them. The DNA for the CDR3 is TGCAGCGTTATTATGCAGGGTACAGATACGCAGTATTTT. Encoded protein: CSVIMQGTDTQYF.

This chain joins TRBV19 and TRBJ2-3; D perhaps matches TRBD1 (7 bases). V shed 2 bases and J shed 5 bases, with 14 bases lying between them. The germline CDR1 and CDR2 sequences are LNHDA and SQIVND (reference sequence). The CDR3 is 15 amino acids. CDR3 DNA: TGTGCCAGTAGTATATCGTACAGGGGAGGAGATACGCAGTATTTT. Its translation is CASSISYRGGDTQYF. Full variable domain (rest looked up from reference TRBV19 and TRBJ2-3): DGGITQSPKYLFRKEGQNVTLSCEQNLNHDAMYWYRQDPGQGLRLIYYSQIVNDFQKGDIAEGYSVSREKKESFPLTVTSAQKNPTAFYLCASSISYRGGDTQYFGPGTRLTVL.

The V and J genes are TRBV11-2 and TRBJ1-5; unclear D gene. In germline, CDR1 is SGHAT, CDR2 FQNNGV. This CDR3 spans 14 amino acids. The V end lost 1 base, the J end lost 3 bases, and 7 bases lay between the germline ends. In nucleotides, the CDR3 is TGTGCCAGCAGCTTAGCAGGTACCAATCAGCCCCAGCATTTT. Residues: CASSLAGTNQPQHF.

A remark on this clone: Relative to the germline gene, one junction end is altered; a read error may explain this. The chain links TRBV7-7 to TRBJ2-6; no firm D call. Germline V gene lookup returns CDR1 SSHAT and CDR2 FNYEAQ (reference sequence). The CDR3 is 14 amino acids. CDR3 in DNA: TGTGCTAGCAGCTCGAGCCCTGGGGCCAACGTCCTGACTTTC. It encodes CASSSSPGANVLTF.

J is TRBJ1-1 and V is TRBV12-5; D unresolved. The CDR3 runs 15 residues. The germline V and J ends were trimmed by 7 bases and 1 base, with 16 bases remaining between them. CDR1 and CDR2 from the germline V gene are LGHNT and FRNRAP. The CDR3 DNA is TGTGCTAGTGCCCCCGGAGGGAGCTCGAACACTGAAGCTTTCTTT. This sequence encodes CASAPGGSSNTEAFF.